This T cell receptor beta chain was captured by sequencing in a study of regulatory T cells in long-lasting Graves disease. This CDR3 spans 15 amino acids. V dropped 5 bases and J dropped 0 bases, with 14 bases sitting between them. Germline V gene lookup returns CDR1 SGHAT and CDR2 FQNNGV. Investigators prepared the TCR beta libraries by applying iRepertoire HTBI primers and Arm-PCR of CDR3 regions. TCRdb fed the multiplex PCR reads into MiXCR, producing one record per CDR3 protein. The table shows 600,000 to 850,000 distinct CDR3 sequences, with approximately 31% occurring only once. Overall study findings and caveats: Persistent disease was characterized by preferential usage of TRBV28, TRBJ1-2 and TRBJ2-5.

Sample time point: persistent/refractory GD, antithyroid drugs over 5 years with positive TRAb. RNA isolated from PBMCs was used to make the TCR library. A few counts support this clonotype. The antigen remains undetermined. The starting material was peripheral blood mononuclear cells (PBMCs), obtained when the disease was refractory, from a patient treated with antithyroid drugs. This clonotype was sampled from a female donor with Graves disease. The gene calls are TRBV11-2 and TRBJ2-7; no definite D call. CDR3 coding DNA: TGTGCCAGCAGCAGCTCGGGCGGAAGCTCCTACGAGCAGTACTTC. Protein sequence: CASSSSGGSSYEQYF.